These 8 T cell receptor beta chains originate from one sample sequenced in a study of cytomegalovirus exposure and HLA in healthy donors. This PCR relied on a set of 60 Vbeta primers and 13 Jbeta primers. Some clones are missing from TCRdb's copy, which holds only in-frame ones; the method was immunoSEQ multiplex PCR. The sample includes under 150,000 clones, roughly 79% of them seen just once. Sequenced material: PBMCs. All receptors come from a woman in her 30s in good health and CMV-seronegative.

The V gene is TRBV2, the J gene TRBJ1-1; 7 bases are shared with TRBD1. Losses at the gene ends were 6 bases for V and 1 base for J; bases not matched to a gene: 5. Germline V gene sequence: CDR1 SNHLY, CDR2 FYNNEI. This CDR3 contains 14 residues. The CDR3 spells CASREGQTNTEAFF. The CDR3 DNA sequence: TGTGCCAGCAGAGAGGGACAGACGAACACTGAAGCTTTCTTT.

The CDR3 DNA sequence: TGTGCCAGCAGCCTCGGACAGAACACTGAAGCTTTCTTT. This codes for CASSLGQNTEAFF. The chain couples TRBV11-1 to TRBJ1-1; D is perhaps TRBD1 (5 bases). CDR1 is SGHAT and CDR2 is FQDESV in the germline V gene (reference sequence). V lost 5 bases and J lost 1, with 8 bases in between. The CDR3 contains 13 residues.

The J gene is TRBJ1-3, the V gene TRBV18; the match to TRBD1 covers 9 bases. Germline CDR1 KGHSH, CDR2 LQKENI. J gave up 2 bases and V 3 bases, and 5 bases lay outside the gene matches. The CDR3 is made up of 16 amino acids. The chain's CDR3 is CASSPTGGTTGNTIYF. The CDR3 DNA reads as TGTGCCAGCTCACCCACAGGGGGCACGACTGGAAACACCATATATTTT.

The chain couples TRBV4-1 to TRBJ2-1; 7 bases agree with TRBD1. The CDR3 totals 17 residues. V gave up 0 bases and J gave up 0 bases; unmatched junction bases: 5. Germline CDR1 MGHRA, CDR2 YSYEKL. The CDR3 protein is CASSQDPGDSSYNEQFF. In DNA form, the CDR3 reads TGCGCCAGCAGCCAAGATCCCGGGGACAGCTCCTACAATGAGCAGTTCTTC.

Here the CDR3 reads CASSLSGTEPVAFF. The CDR3 DNA is TGTGCCAGCAGCTTAAGTGGGACAGAGCCGGTGGCTTTCTTT. V is TRBV13 and J is TRBJ1-1, with 7 bases lining up with TRBD1. This CDR3 region has 14 residues. V gave up 2 bases and J gave up 11 bases; unmatched junction bases: 11. Germline V gene lookup returns CDR1 PRHDT and CDR2 FYEKMQ (reference sequence).

This clone appeared once. The rearrangement uses TRBV10-2 and TRBJ2-1; a weak D match, TRBD1 (6 bases). This CDR3 spans 13 amino acids. Germline V CDR1 and CDR2: WSHSY, SAAADI. V was cut by 8 bases and J by 7 bases, with 15 bases left in between. Here the CDR3 reads CASLGAEANEQFF. CDR3 nucleotides: TGCGCCAGCCTGGGGGCGGAAGCTAATGAGCAGTTCTTC.

This rearrangement joins TRBV5-1 to TRBJ1-2; 7 bases fit TRBD1. In germline, CDR1 is SGHRS, CDR2 YFSETQ. With 0 bases clipped from V and 4 bases from J, the junction kept 12 bases outside the gene matches. The CDR3 runs to 17 residues. This CDR3 reads CASSLAGGGGSTYGYTF. In nucleotides, the CDR3 is TGCGCCAGCAGCTTGGCCGGAGGAGGGGGCTCTACCTATGGCTACACCTTC. The variable domain in full, completed from reference TRBV5-1 and TRBJ1-2, reads KAGVTQTPRYLIKTRGQQVTLSCSPISGHRSVSWYQQTPGQGLQFLFEYFSETQRNKGNFPGRFSGRQFSNSRSEMNVSTLELGDSALYLCASSLAGGGGSTYGYTFGSGTRLTVV.

The table lists this clone with a count of one. This rearrangement joins TRBV9 to TRBJ2-3; D perhaps matches TRBD2 (7 bases). Deletions cut 0 bases from V and 6 bases from J, with 17 bases between. CDR1 SGDLS and CDR2 YYNGEE come from the germline V gene. The CDR3 extends over 16 amino acids. CDR3 amino acids: CASSVAAGARTDTQYF. The CDR3 nucleotides are TGTGCCAGCAGCGTAGCGGCGGGGGCCCGGACCGATACGCAGTATTTT.